Below are 28 T cell receptor beta chains sequenced from a single sample in a study of T cell repertoires in cytomegalovirus infection. TCRdb reprocessed the reads with MiXCR, giving one entry per CDR3 protein. This table holds approximately 250,000 distinct CDR3 sequences, approximately 22% found once. The sequenced material came from CD8+ T cells from PBMCs. The receptors here all came from a human donor in good health (CMV status not recorded). Some clones in this sample may be carry-over from other donors' samples.

V usage is TRBV20-1 and J usage is TRBJ2-4; possible D gene TRBD1, 5 bases. Germline V gives CDR1 DFQATT, CDR2 SNEGSKA (reference sequence). Trimming removed 3 bases at V and 0 bases at J, with 6 bases between. The CDR3 totals 13 residues. CDR3 amino acids: CSARDIAKNIQYF. CDR3 DNA: TGCAGTGCTAGGGACATAGCCAAAAACATTCAGTACTTC.

This rearrangement joins TRBV2 to TRBJ2-1; no clear D gene. The germline gives CDR1 SNHLY, CDR2 FYNNEI. Trimming pared 5 bases from V and 6 bases from J, leaving 11 bases between. The CDR3 is 13 amino acids. As DNA, the CDR3 is TGTGCCAGCAGTAGTTCCTACCCCAATGAGCAGTTCTTC. It yields the protein CASSSSYPNEQFF.

In this sample, this clonotype turned up a few times. The gene calls are TRBV20-1 and TRBJ1-2, with TRBD1 matching 10 bases. Germline V gene data show CDR1 as DFQATT and CDR2 as SNEGSKA (reference sequence). The CDR3 is 15 amino acids. V dropped 0 bases and J dropped 3; count of bases not matched to a gene: 4. CDR3 in amino acids: CSARDPGTGDYGYTF. CDR3 DNA: TGCAGTGCTAGAGATCCAGGGACAGGGGACTATGGCTACACCTTC.

This clonotype was recorded many times. The V call is TRBV27, the J call TRBJ1-2; D uncertain. Trimming cost V 6 bases and J 4 bases, with 12 bases left between them. CDR3 length: 13 residues. Germline values: CDR1 MNHEY, CDR2 SMNVEV (reference sequence). CDR3 DNA: TGTGCCAGCAGCCCCTCAGGAAGCTATGGCTACACCTTC. This encodes CASSPSGSYGYTF.

J is TRBJ1-1 and V is TRBV30; TRBD1 might be the D (5 bases). Germline assignment: CDR1 GTSNPN and CDR2 SVGIG (reference sequence). V dropped 5 bases and J dropped 4 bases, with 14 bases sitting between them. CDR3 length: 13 amino acids. CDR3 coding DNA: TGTGCCTGGTCCTCGGGACGGTTCACTGAAGCTTTCTTT. Protein sequence: CAWSSGRFTEAFF.

This chain connects TRBV29-1 to TRBJ1-2, with D unresolved. This CDR3 has 13 amino acids. Germline lookup yields CDR1 SQVTM and CDR2 ANQGSEA. The V end was cut by 5 bases, the J end by 2 bases, with 12 bases between. The CDR3 is CSVRSTTNYGYTF. The CDR3 DNA sequence: TGCAGCGTTCGGTCAACTACCAACTATGGCTACACCTTC. The full variable domain, its missing parts supplied by reference TRBV29-1 and TRBJ1-2, is SAVISQKPSRDICQRGTSLTIQCQVDSQVTMMFWYRQQPGQSLTLIATANQGSEATYESGFVIDKFPISRPNLTFSTLTVSNMSPEDSSIYLCSVRSTTNYGYTFGSGTRLTVV.

Many counts were recorded for this clonotype. At one of its ends the junction is not consistent with the germline gene, which may arise from a read error. V and J are TRBV28 and TRBJ2-1; either TRBD1 or TRBD2 may supply D (6 bases each). The length of the CDR3 is 20 residues. Germline assignment: CDR1 MDHEN and CDR2 SYDVKM. CDR3 sequence reads: CASSFGGGNSRVRAYDEQFF. As DNA, the CDR3 is TGTGCCAGCAGTTTCGGGGGCGGAAATAGTAGAGTACGGGCCTACGATGAGCAGTTCTTC.

This clonotype was found many times. The chain carries TRBV18 and TRBJ2-7, with TRBD1 as a possible D gene (6 bases). CDR3 length: 13 residues. V was trimmed by 6 bases and J by 1 base, leaving 10 bases between them. Germline V CDR1 and CDR2: KGHSH, LQKENI. The CDR3 sequence: CASSEDRSYEQYF. CDR3 in DNA: TGTGCCAGCTCCGAGGACAGATCCTACGAGCAGTACTTC. The full variable domain, with the rest looked up from reference TRBV18 and TRBJ2-7, is NAGVMQNPRHLVRRRGQEARLRCSPMKGHSHVYWYRQLPEEGLKFMVYLQKENIIDESGMPKERFSAEFPKEGPSILRIQQVVRGDSAAYFCASSEDRSYEQYFGPGTRLTVT.

CDR3 region: CASSPFDYRNEQYF. The CDR3 bases are TGTGCCAGCAGTCCATTTGACTACCGCAACGAGCAGTACTTC. This chain uses TRBV27 with TRBJ2-7, with D tentatively TRBD2 (5 bases). The germline V gene encodes CDR1 MNHEY and CDR2 SMNVEV (reference sequence). This CDR3 comprises 14 residues. V gave up 5 bases and J gave up 5 bases, with 16 bases separating them.

This clonotype was seen a handful of times. The chain links TRBV6-6 to TRBJ2-6; D is unclear. Looked up from germline, CDR1 is MNHNY and CDR2 is SVGAGI (reference sequence). The CDR3 spans 14 residues. V was clipped by 6 bases and J by 0 bases, with 6 bases between them. DNA for the CDR3: TGTGCCAGCAGCCGCTCCTCTGGGGCCAACGTCCTGACTTTC. Its translation: CASSRSSGANVLTF.

This clonotype was counted a few times. V and J are TRBV2 and TRBJ1-5, with 7 bases identical to TRBD1. The V segment lost 2 bases and the J segment 1 base; nucleotides outside the gene matches: 5. The CDR3 extends over 16 amino acids. Looked up from germline, CDR1 is SNHLY and CDR2 is FYNNEI. CDR3 amino acids: CASSEPGGTSNQPQHF. The CDR3, as DNA: TGTGCCAGCAGTGAACCAGGGGGAACAAGCAATCAGCCCCAGCATTTT.

Judged by abundance, this clonotype is large (0.1 to 1%). This chain links TRBV7-9 with TRBJ2-1; D perhaps matches TRBD1 (6 bases). V gave up 2 bases and J gave up 1 base, with 12 bases separating them. Germline V CDR1 and CDR2: SEHNR, FQNEAQ (reference sequence). CDR3 length: 16 residues. DNA of the CDR3: TGTGCCAGCAGCTTACTAGGGACATATTCCTACAATGAGCAGTTCTTC. Translated, it gives CASSLLGTYSYNEQFF.

This clonotype was detected ten times or more. A read error may produce the germline difference seen at one junction end. CDR3 amino acids: CASSLNPGSFEQYF. In nucleotides, the CDR3 is TGTGCCAGCAGCTTAAATCCGGGGTCCTTCGAGCAGTACTTC. The chain has TRBV7-2 and TRBJ2-7; maybe TRBD2 (5 bases). There are 14 residues in the CDR3. The V gene's germline CDR1 is SGHTA and CDR2 FQGNSA.

This clonotype was seen many times. This rearrangement joins TRBV7-2 to TRBJ1-2; TRBD1 matches at 9 bases. This CDR3 spans 14 amino acids. V shed 5 bases, J shed 6 bases, and the junction held 7 bases outside the gene matches. Germline V CDR1 and CDR2: SGHTA, FQGNSA. The CDR3: CASSPWTGEDGYTF. CDR3 bases: TGTGCCAGCAGCCCATGGACAGGGGAGGATGGCTACACCTTC.

The chain has TRBV20-1 and TRBJ1-4; D uncertain. This CDR3 has 15 amino acids. V lost 3 bases to trimming and J lost 0 bases, with 11 bases between them. Germline CDR1 and CDR2: DFQATT and SNEGSKA (reference sequence). The CDR3, as DNA: TGCAGTGCTAGCACCCTCAGTGCAACTAATGAAAAACTGTTTTTT. This translates into CSASTLSATNEKLFF.

This clonotype was seen more than once but under ten times. The chain has TRBV14 and TRBJ1-1, with 11 bases fitting TRBD1. This CDR3 is built from 15 residues. V gave up 4 bases and J gave up 5 bases; unmatched junction bases: 6. Germline CDR1 SGHDN, CDR2 FVKESK. The CDR3 is CASSPWDRGSTEAFF. CDR3 coding DNA: TGTGCCAGCAGCCCCTGGGACAGGGGGTCTACTGAAGCTTTCTTT.

In this sample, this clonotype turned up many times. This chain joins TRBV11-2 and TRBJ2-1, with D tentatively TRBD2 (5 bases). The CDR3 extends over 11 amino acids. Trimming stripped 6 bases from V and 8 bases from J, with 8 bases between. Germline CDR1 SGHAT, CDR2 FQNNGV. In DNA, the CDR3 is TGTGCCAGCAGTCGAGGGCATGAGCAGTTCTTC. Protein: CASSRGHEQFF.

In its sample, this clonotype was seen many times. J is TRBJ1-6 and V is TRBV7-2, with 9 positions matching TRBD1. With V trimmed by 5 bases and J by 8 bases, 7 bases remained unmatched. The germline CDR1 and CDR2 sequences are SGHTA and FQGNSA. The CDR3 extends over 15 amino acids. In nucleotides, the CDR3 is TGTGCCAGCAGCCAAACAGGGGGCATGGATTCACCCCTCCACTTT. It translates to CASSQTGGMDSPLHF. Using reference TRBV7-2 and TRBJ1-6 for the parts outside the CDR3, the full variable domain is GAGVSQSPSNKVTEKGKDVELRCDPISGHTALYWYRQSLGQGLEFLIYFQGNSAPDKSGLPSDRFSAERTGGSVSTLTIQRTQQEDSAVYLCASSQTGGMDSPLHFGNGTRLTVT.

The chain has TRBV28 and TRBJ2-7; possibly TRBD2 for D (7 bases). V was cut by 5 bases and J by 7 bases, with 18 bases left in between. There are 14 residues in the CDR3. Germline V CDR1 and CDR2: MDHEN, SYDVKM. This chain's CDR3 is CASSEVGGPREQYF. The CDR3 region has the DNA TGTGCCAGCAGTGAGGTCGGGGGGCCGAGAGAGCAGTACTTC. The complete variable domain, with remaining parts taken from reference TRBV28 and TRBJ2-7, reads DVKVTQSSRYLVKRTGEKVFLECVQDMDHENMFWYRQDPGLGLRLIYFSYDVKMKEKGDIPEGYSVSREKKERFSLILESASTNQTSMYLCASSEVGGPREQYFGPGTRLTVT.

This clonotype has at least ten counts. The chain has TRBV7-8 and TRBJ1-5; D call uncertain. The CDR3 length is 13 residues. Trimming pared 0 bases from V and 5 bases from J, leaving 5 bases between. In germline, CDR1 is SGHVS, CDR2 FQNEAQ. The CDR3, as DNA: TGTGCCAGCAGCTTAGCGTGGGATCAGCCCCAGCATTTT. This gives the protein CASSLAWDQPQHF.

Points on this clonotype: One end of the junction varies from germline; a read error may be responsible. The chain uses TRBV19 and TRBJ1-5; D call uncertain. Looked up from germline, CDR1 is LNHDA and CDR2 is SQIVND (reference sequence). The CDR3 is made up of 15 amino acids. CDR3 in amino acids: CASSIDLLGNRPQHF. CDR3 nucleotides: TGTGCCAGTAGTATAGATTTATTGGGGAATCGGCCCCAGCATTTT.

The chain recombines TRBV7-6 with TRBJ2-1; 7 nucleotides agree with TRBD2. The length of the CDR3 is 15 residues. The V segment lost 5 bases and the J segment 7 bases; nucleotides outside the gene matches: 11. Germline loops: CDR1 SGHVS, CDR2 FNYEAQ. CDR3 nucleotides: TGTGCCAGCAGCAAGACAGCGGGGTTTGTTAATGAGCAGTTCTTC. Translation: CASSKTAGFVNEQFF. Supplemented by reference TRBV7-6 and TRBJ2-1, the full variable domain reads GAGVSQSPRYKVTKRGQDVALRCDPISGHVSLYWYRQALGQGPEFLTYFNYEAQQDKSGLPNDRFSAERPEGSISTLTIQRTEQRDSAMYRCASSKTAGFVNEQFFGPGTRLTVL.

This clonotype showed up many times. The J gene is TRBJ1-1, the V gene TRBV7-2, with D hard to call. Germline loops: CDR1 SGHTA, CDR2 FQGNSA. This CDR3 region has 15 residues. The V gene lost 3 bases and the J gene lost 0 bases, with 11 bases spanning the gap. The CDR3 DNA sequence: TGTGCCAGCAGCTTTTTAGCACAAATGAACACTGAAGCTTTCTTT. Protein sequence: CASSFLAQMNTEAFF. The full variable domain, its missing parts supplied by reference TRBV7-2 and TRBJ1-1, is GAGVSQSPSNKVTEKGKDVELRCDPISGHTALYWYRQSLGQGLEFLIYFQGNSAPDKSGLPSDRFSAERTGGSVSTLTIQRTQQEDSAVYLCASSFLAQMNTEAFFGQGTRLTVV.

This clonotype was detected many times. The V call is TRBV7-9, the J call TRBJ1-1; possibly TRBD1 for D (6 bases). Germline CDR1 and CDR2: SEHNR and FQNEAQ (reference sequence). Trimming removed 5 bases at V and 2 bases at J, with 15 bases between. The CDR3 is made up of 15 amino acids. This chain's CDR3 is CASSVPTGRNTEAFF. The CDR3 coding sequence is TGTGCCAGCAGCGTACCAACAGGGAGAAACACTGAAGCTTTCTTT. The full variable domain, its missing parts supplied by reference TRBV7-9 and TRBJ1-1, is DTGVSQNPRHKITKRGQNVTFRCDPISEHNRLYWYRQTLGQGPEFLTYFQNEAQLEKSRLLSDRFSAERPKGSFSTLEIQRTEQGDSAMYLCASSVPTGRNTEAFFGQGTRLTVV.

This clonotype was recorded many times. As DNA, the CDR3 is TGTGCCAGCAGCTTAGCCGACAGGGTAGCTGGCTACACCTTC. Amino acids: CASSLADRVAGYTF. The chain is built from TRBV7-7 and TRBJ1-2; TRBD1 aligns across 7 bases. With 0 bases clipped from V and 7 bases from J, the junction kept 5 bases outside the gene matches. Germline V CDR1 and CDR2: SSHAT, FNYEAQ (reference sequence). The CDR3 is 14 residues long.

This clonotype turned up a few times. This chain connects TRBV2 to TRBJ2-7, with D unresolved. V was shortened by 8 bases and J by 1 base, with 15 bases between the two germline ends. CDR3 length: 14 amino acids. Germline V lookup: CDR1 SNHLY, CDR2 FYNNEI. Here the CDR3 DNA reads TGTGCCAGCGTTCCCACTTATGGTTCCTACGAGCAGTACTTC. It codes for CASVPTYGSYEQYF.

This clonotype has at least ten counts. The CDR3 bases are TGTGCCAGCAGCCCCCTGGGGTCAGTCCCCAACTATGGCTACACCTTC. Protein product: CASSPLGSVPNYGYTF. This sequence joins TRBV7-8 and TRBJ1-2; D gene ambiguous. The germline gives CDR1 SGHVS, CDR2 FQNEAQ. V was clipped by 5 bases and J by 2 bases, with 18 bases between them. The CDR3 covers 16 residues.

This clonotype was seen a single time. CDR3 coding DNA: TGTGCCAGCAGCCCCTTCGGGCAGGGGAACACTGAAGCTTTCTTT. It encodes CASSPFGQGNTEAFF. V usage is TRBV9 and J usage is TRBJ1-1, with a weak D call TRBD1 (5 bases). Germline lookup yields CDR1 SGDLS and CDR2 YYNGEE. This CDR3 contains 15 residues. Trimming took off 4 bases at V and 1 base at J, with 14 bases between the two ends.